The 17 T cell receptor beta chains below come from one sample, sequenced in a study of lymphopenia after photon versus proton radiotherapy. This table comes from immunoSEQ multiplex PCR, and its TCRdb copy is limited to in-frame clones, with some not included. There are some 64,000 clones in the sample; approximately 90% occur only once, and 9.5% to 15% lies in the top ten. This sample comprised peripheral blood, obtained from a patient treated with proton-based radiotherapy. These receptors came from a man older than 75 with esophageal cancer.

CDR3 amino acids: CASSDLGGMNTEAFF. CDR3 DNA sequence: TGTGCCAGCAGTGATTTGGGGGGAATGAACACTGAAGCTTTCTTT. The chain carries TRBV25-1 and TRBJ1-1, with D maybe TRBD1 (5 bases). CDR1 and CDR2 (germline): MGHDK, SYGVNS. The CDR3 is 15 residues long. The V end lost 3 bases, the J end lost 0 bases, and 11 bases lay between the germline ends.

This rearrangement joins TRBV30 to TRBJ2-7; no definite D call. The ends were cut back, 0 bases at V and 5 bases at J, with 17 bases in the middle. The CDR3 is 15 amino acids. Per the germline V gene, CDR1 is GTSNPN and CDR2 is SVGIG (reference sequence). Here the CDR3 reads CAWSVFGAGLDEQYF. As DNA, the CDR3 is TGTGCCTGGAGTGTATTTGGTGCCGGGTTGGACGAGCAGTACTTC.

The chain recombines TRBV10-2 with TRBJ1-2; D is ambiguous. The V gene lost 2 bases and the J gene lost 2 bases, with 6 bases spanning the gap. This CDR3 is 13 amino acids long. Per the germline V gene, CDR1 is WSHSY and CDR2 is SAAADI. CDR3: CASSEEGNYGYTF. The CDR3 coding sequence is TGCGCCAGCAGTGAGGAGGGAAACTATGGCTACACCTTC.

This chain connects TRBV6-5 to TRBJ1-1; unclear D gene. Germline V gene data show CDR1 as MNHEY and CDR2 as SVGAGI. The length of the CDR3 is 12 residues. V was clipped by 7 bases and J by 8 bases, with 14 bases between them. In DNA, the CDR3 is TGTGCCAGCATGGTCGGAAACCGGGAAGCTTTCTTT. Translated: CASMVGNREAFF.

The chain has TRBV5-5 and TRBJ2-7; maybe TRBD1 (6 bases). The germline V gene encodes CDR1 SGHKS and CDR2 YYEKEE (reference sequence). Trimming pared 4 bases from V and 2 bases from J, leaving 10 bases between. The CDR3 has 13 residues. CDR3: CASSRTATYEQYF. For the CDR3, the DNA is TGTGCCAGCAGCCGGACAGCAACCTACGAGCAGTACTTC.

CDR3 DNA sequence: TGTGCCAGTAGTTCCTGGTGGGGGCTTGGCACAGATACGCAGTATTTT. Translated, it gives CASSSWWGLGTDTQYF. This sequence joins TRBV19 and TRBJ2-3, with D possibly TRBD1 on 6 matching bases. Trimming cost V 5 bases and J 1 base, with 16 bases left between them. The CDR3 totals 16 residues. Germline V lookup: CDR1 LNHDA, CDR2 SQIVND (reference sequence).

CDR3 in DNA: TGCGCCAGCAGCTCAACAGGGGCAGGATACGGCTACACCTTC. This encodes CASSSTGAGYGYTF. The rearrangement uses TRBV4-3 and TRBJ1-2; 7 bases are a match to TRBD1. Trimming took 5 bases from V and 8 from J; bases not matched to a gene: 11. The CDR3 is made up of 14 amino acids. Germline CDR1 is LGHNA and CDR2 is YSLEER.

The chain uses TRBV6-1 and TRBJ1-6; D call uncertain. The CDR3 covers 13 residues. Trimming left V 2 bases short and J 7 bases short, with 6 bases between. Germline-derived CDR1 and CDR2 are MNHNS and SASEGT. CDR3 amino acids: CASSELENSPLHF. CDR3 DNA: TGTGCCAGCAGTGAATTAGAAAATTCACCCCTCCACTTT.

The rearrangement uses TRBV4-1 and TRBJ1-3; TRBD1 aligns across 7 bases. Germline assignment: CDR1 MGHRA and CDR2 YSYEKL. Trimming at V came to 6 bases and at J to 4 bases, leaving 9 bases not matched to a gene. The CDR3 is 15 residues long. The CDR3 DNA follows: TGCGCCAGCAGGCAACTACAGGGGCTGGGAAACACCATATATTTT. It yields the protein CASRQLQGLGNTIYF.

V and J are TRBV7-8 and TRBJ1-2; D gene ambiguous. Germline V gene data show CDR1 as SGHVS and CDR2 as FQNEAQ. The CDR3 has 14 residues. V lost 1 base and J lost 5, with 11 bases in between. The CDR3 sequence is CASSLGRGSYGYTF. In DNA form, the CDR3 reads TGTGCCAGCAGCTTAGGGAGAGGCTCTTATGGCTACACCTTC. Variable domain in full (rest from reference TRBV7-8 and TRBJ1-2): GAGVSQSPRYKVAKRGQDVALRCDPISGHVSLFWYQQALGQGPEFLTYFQNEAQLDKSGLPSDRFFAERPEGSVSTLKIQRTQQEDSAVYLCASSLGRGSYGYTFGSGTRLTVV.

The J gene is TRBJ1-6, the V gene TRBV4-2; D possibly corresponds to TRBD1 (6 bases). From germline, CDR1 is LGHNA and CDR2 YNFKEQ. The V and J ends lost 0 bases and 7 bases respectively, with 13 bases between them. The CDR3 has 16 amino acids. CDR3 protein: CASSQDWRQGNSPLHF. In DNA, the CDR3 is TGTGCCAGCAGCCAAGATTGGCGTCAGGGGAATTCACCCCTCCACTTT.

The V gene is TRBV10-3, the J gene TRBJ2-1; D possibly corresponds to TRBD2 (5 bases). The CDR3 runs to 11 residues. Germline V gives CDR1 ENHRY, CDR2 SYGVKD. V lost 6 bases, J lost 8 bases, and 8 bases lay in between. CDR3 nucleotides: TGTGCCATCAGGACTACCGATGAGCAGTTCTTC. This gives the protein CAIRTTDEQFF.

The V call is TRBV5-1, the J call TRBJ2-3, with TRBD1 identical over 8 bases. V lost 3 bases and J lost 1; bases outside the gene matches: 4. The CDR3 is made up of 15 amino acids. Per germline, CDR1 SGHRS and CDR2 YFSETQ. The CDR3, as DNA: TGCGCCAGCAGCTCGCAGGGGGCGGGCACAGATACGCAGTATTTT. This encodes CASSSQGAGTDTQYF.

The genes are TRBV19 and TRBJ2-5, with a weak D call TRBD2 (5 bases). The closer fit of TRBJ2-7 to the DNA end suggests the J call may be wrong. Germline CDR1 reads LNHDA; CDR2 reads SQIVND (reference sequence). This CDR3 region has 13 residues. The CDR3 bases are TGTGCCAGTAGTAAGAGCGGTCCCTACGAGCAGTACTTC. As protein: CASSKSGPYEQYF.

The rearrangement uses TRBV11-2 and TRBJ2-1; 12 positions match TRBD2. V gave up 5 bases and J gave up 5 bases; unmatched junction bases: 4. CDR1 and CDR2 from the germline V gene are SGHAT and FQNNGV. The CDR3 has 15 amino acids. The CDR3 loop reads CASSQGLAGHNEQFF. The CDR3 nucleotides read TGTGCCAGCAGCCAGGGACTAGCGGGCCACAATGAGCAGTTCTTC. The whole variable domain, filled in from reference TRBV11-2 and TRBJ2-1, reads EAGVAQSPRYKIIEKRQSVAFWCNPISGHATLYWYQQILGQGPKLLIQFQNNGVVDDSQLPKDRFSAERLKGVDSTLKIQPAKLEDSAVYLCASSQGLAGHNEQFFGPGTRLTVL.

The rearrangement uses TRBV2 and TRBJ2-1; 9 bases fit TRBD2. This CDR3 has 19 residues. Trimming removed 2 bases from V and 4 bases from J; junction bases left unmatched: 15. The germline V gene has CDR1 SNHLY and CDR2 FYNNEI. For the CDR3, the DNA is TGTGCCAGCAGTGAATGGGGCGGGAGGGCCACCCCCGTGTACAATGAGCAGTTCTTC. Protein product: CASSEWGGRATPVYNEQFF.

The chain combines TRBV7-9 with TRBJ1-1; perhaps TRBD1 as D (5 bases). Trimming shortened V by 10 bases and J by 3 bases, and 18 bases separated the two germline ends. Germline values: CDR1 SEHNR, CDR2 FQNEAQ (reference sequence). This CDR3 region has 14 residues. For the CDR3, the DNA is TGTGCCATGGGTGGGGGGGTTACGGACACTGAAGCTTTCTTT. It specifies CAMGGGVTDTEAFF.